The entry below gives a single T cell receptor (beta chain) sequence along with its context. Germline-derived CDR1 and CDR2 are MNHNS and SASEGT. Trimming pared 2 bases from V and 4 bases from J, leaving 19 bases between. The CDR3 spans 17 residues. This sample was included in a study of cytomegalovirus exposure and HLA in healthy donors. In the PCR, 60 Vbeta and 13 Jbeta primers were used. Clones were read by immunoSEQ multiplex PCR, and TCRdb kept only the in-frame ones, dropping some. The table lists about 130,000 clones, over 75% of them singletons. The rearrangement joins TRBV6-1 to TRBJ2-3; tentative D call: TRBD2 (6 bases). The sequence was collected from a man aged 45-65 years in good health and CMV-seronegative. Sequences were obtained from PBMCs. The CDR3 is CASSETLSAWGADTQYF. The CDR3 nucleotides read TGTGCCAGCAGTGAAACTCTTTCCGCTTGGGGGGCAGATACGCAGTATTTT.